This T cell receptor (beta chain) comes out of a study of blood T cell repertoires in COVID-19. Overall study context: The United States, Italy and Spain were the sources of the acute and convalescent COVID-19 samples. Sample material is recorded as cDNA or gDNA derived from T cells, B-cell-depleted T cells, or PBMCs.

This CDR3 region has 14 residues. After removal of 6 bases from V and 0 bases from J, the junction contained 5 bases not matched to a gene. Germline loops: CDR1 MNHEY, CDR2 SVGAGI. Here immunoSEQ multiplex PCR was the method, and the copy in TCRdb shows in-frame clones only, minus some. Found here are approximately 97,000 clones, 70% to 90% of them singletons; the top ten hold roughly 12%. Sequences were obtained from peripheral blood. The gene calls are TRBV6-5 and TRBJ2-7, with 7 bases that match TRBD2. This TCR was recovered from a human donor in a cohort sampled during active COVID-19. The CDR3 loop reads CASSQGDYSYEQYF. For the CDR3, the DNA is TGTGCCAGCAGCCAAGGGGACTACTCCTACGAGCAGTACTTC.